This TCR beta chain was found in a study of blood T cells in healthy people across ages. The germline CDR1 and CDR2 sequences are ENHRY and SYGVKD. V lost 9 bases to trimming and J lost 6 bases; unmatched junction nucleotides: 9. The CDR3 runs 14 residues. Through a sample-barcoded 5' primer and a J-beta primer mix, a second PCR was run for about 6 to 11 cycles. Each CDR3 protein gets one entry after TCRdb re-called the 5' RACE reads with MiXCR. Of over a million distinct CDR3 sequences listed, 40% to 55% are singletons. The material sequenced was blood. The sequence was collected from a woman aged 60 to 75 in good health. V is TRBV10-3 and J is TRBJ2-1; the match to TRBD1 covers 9 bases. The CDR3 DNA follows: TGTGCCATAGATCAGGGACAGGGCGGCAATGAGCAGTTCTTC. It specifies CAIDQGQGGNEQFF.